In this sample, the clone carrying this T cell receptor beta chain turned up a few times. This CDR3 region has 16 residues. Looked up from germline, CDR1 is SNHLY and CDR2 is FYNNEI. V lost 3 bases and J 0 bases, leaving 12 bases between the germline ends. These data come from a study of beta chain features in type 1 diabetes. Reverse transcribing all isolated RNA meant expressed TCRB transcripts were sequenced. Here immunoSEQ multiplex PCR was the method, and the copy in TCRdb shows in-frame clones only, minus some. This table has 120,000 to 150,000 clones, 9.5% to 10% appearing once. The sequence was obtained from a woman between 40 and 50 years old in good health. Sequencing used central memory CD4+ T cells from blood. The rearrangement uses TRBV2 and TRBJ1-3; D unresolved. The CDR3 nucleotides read TGTGCCAGCAGTGATTCCAGGTCTTCCTCTGGAAACACCATATATTTT. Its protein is CASSDSRSSSGNTIYF.